What follows are 23 T cell receptor beta chains derived from one specimen sequenced in a study of blood T cell repertoires in COVID-19. Generated by immunoSEQ multiplex PCR, the TCRdb table keeps only in-frame clones and is missing some. This sample has a few hundred thousand clones, with around 87% found just once. The material sequenced was PBMCs or T cells enriched from blood (not recorded which). These receptors came from a man aged 40-50 years in a cohort exposed to, infected with or recovered from COVID-19 (not recorded which).

The rearrangement links TRBV15 to TRBJ2-3; tentatively, D is TRBD1 (6 bases). V was cut by 0 bases and J by 3 bases, with 10 bases left in between. CDR1 is LNHNV, CDR2 YYDKDF, per germline (reference sequence). The CDR3 length is 15 residues. The chain's CDR3 is CATSRDFRGTDTQYF. The DNA of the CDR3 is TGTGCCACCAGCAGAGATTTCAGGGGTACAGATACGCAGTATTTT.

V gene TRBV3-1 (or the pseudogene TRBV3-2) combines with J gene TRBJ2-1, with 7 bases that match TRBD2. V trimming: 2 bases; J trimming: 2 bases; junction bases outside the gene matches: 9. Germline loops: CDR1 LGHDT, CDR2 YNNKEL (reference sequence). The CDR3 consists of 17 residues. CDR3 sequence reads: CASSQQRLASPYNEQFF. The CDR3 DNA reads as TGTGCCAGCAGCCAACAAAGACTAGCCAGTCCCTACAATGAGCAGTTCTTC.

The V and J genes are TRBV7-8 and TRBJ1-1; possibly TRBD1 for D (5 bases). The CDR3 runs 16 residues. V dropped 3 bases and J dropped 0 bases, with 14 bases sitting between them. In germline, CDR1 is SGHVS, CDR2 FQNEAQ. Written as DNA, the CDR3 is TGTGCCAGCAGCTTCGGGACGGGACTCCTGAACACTGAAGCTTTCTTT. Amino acid sequence: CASSFGTGLLNTEAFF.

The chain joins TRBV4-2 to TRBJ1-2; TRBD1 is a possible D gene (5 bases). The germline V gene has CDR1 LGHNA and CDR2 YNFKEQ. CDR3 length equals 14 residues. The V end lost 5 bases, the J end lost 6 bases, and 16 bases lay between the germline ends. The CDR3 sequence: CASSSTIGADGYTF. The CDR3 DNA is TGTGCCAGCAGCTCCACGATAGGGGCTGATGGCTACACCTTC.

The V and J genes are TRBV6-5 and TRBJ2-7; perhaps TRBD1 as D (6 bases). V was cut by 4 bases and J by 0 bases, with 10 bases left in between. This CDR3 is built from 14 residues. The germline V gene encodes CDR1 MNHEY and CDR2 SVGAGI. For the CDR3, the DNA is TGTGCCAGCAGTTCGGACAGAACCTCCTACGAGCAGTACTTC. The encoded protein is CASSSDRTSYEQYF.

This clone showed up just once. V and J are TRBV7-6 and TRBJ2-7, with TRBD2 matching over 11 bases. CDR3 length: 16 amino acids. Looked up from germline, CDR1 is SGHVS and CDR2 is FNYEAQ. Trimming cost V 1 base and J 3 bases; bases outside gene matches: 5. The CDR3 DNA is TGTGCCAGCAGCTTAGACGTACTAGCGGGGGTCTACGAGCAGTACTTC. Translated, it gives CASSLDVLAGVYEQYF. The full variable domain, its missing parts supplied by reference TRBV7-6 and TRBJ2-7, is GAGVSQSPRYKVTKRGQDVALRCDPISGHVSLYWYRQALGQGPEFLTYFNYEAQQDKSGLPNDRFSAERPEGSISTLTIQRTEQRDSAMYRCASSLDVLAGVYEQYFGPGTRLTVT.

The chain uses TRBV19 and TRBJ2-6, with 10 bases fitting TRBD2. V lost 5 bases to trimming and J lost 0 bases; unmatched junction nucleotides: 10. Per germline, CDR1 LNHDA and CDR2 SQIVND (reference sequence). This CDR3 is built from 19 residues. The CDR3 spells CASSVSTSGIVSGANVLTF. CDR3 sequence (DNA): TGTGCCAGTAGTGTGTCAACTAGCGGGATAGTCTCTGGGGCCAACGTCCTGACTTTC. The whole variable domain, filled in from reference TRBV19 and TRBJ2-6, reads DGGITQSPKYLFRKEGQNVTLSCEQNLNHDAMYWYRQDPGQGLRLIYYSQIVNDFQKGDIAEGYSVSREKKESFPLTVTSAQKNPTAFYLCASSVSTSGIVSGANVLTFGAGSRLTVL.

The rearrangement uses TRBV6-1 and TRBJ2-5; TRBD1 matches at 8 bases. The CDR3 is 14 residues long. CDR1 and CDR2 (germline): MNHNS, SASEGT. J lost 2 bases, V lost 3 bases, and 2 bases had no gene match. The CDR3 here is CASSDRGHQETQYF. The CDR3 region has the DNA TGTGCCAGCAGTGACAGGGGGCATCAAGAGACCCAGTACTTC.

The chain combines TRBV5-1 with TRBJ2-6, with D perhaps TRBD1 (6 bases). Germline V gene data show CDR1 as SGHRS and CDR2 as YFSETQ. There are 18 residues in the CDR3. V was pared by 4 bases and J by 2 bases, with 19 bases between. The CDR3 loop is CASSVEVTGSPGANVLTF. In nucleotides, the CDR3 is TGCGCCAGCAGCGTGGAGGTAACAGGGAGTCCTGGGGCCAACGTCCTGACTTTC.

This chain uses TRBV11-2 with TRBJ2-1, with 7 bases that match TRBD2. This CDR3 comprises 12 residues. Germline CDR1 reads SGHAT; CDR2 reads FQNNGV. The ends lost 4 bases at V and 6 bases at J; junction bases unmatched: 0. The CDR3 DNA reads as TGTGCCAGCAGCTCGGGGGGCAATGAGCAGTTCTTC. Translating it yields CASSSGGNEQFF.

The chain couples TRBV6-5 to TRBJ2-7, with 8 bases lining up with TRBD2. V shed 8 bases and J 2 bases; nucleotides not matched to a gene: 8. This CDR3 contains 14 residues. CDR1 MNHEY and CDR2 SVGAGI come from the germline V gene. CDR3 protein: CASGSASGPYEQYF. CDR3 DNA sequence: TGTGCCAGCGGATCCGCTAGCGGGCCCTACGAGCAGTACTTC.

This chain joins TRBV5-1 and TRBJ2-3; 12 positions match TRBD2. V lost 4 bases, J lost 4 bases, and 7 bases stayed unmatched. CDR1 is SGHRS, CDR2 YFSETQ, per germline. This CDR3 has 16 amino acids. The CDR3 protein is CASSTASGRVPDTQYF. The CDR3 DNA is TGCGCCAGCAGCACAGCTAGCGGGAGGGTCCCAGATACGCAGTATTTT. Filled out from reference TRBV5-1 and TRBJ2-3, the complete variable domain reads KAGVTQTPRYLIKTRGQQVTLSCSPISGHRSVSWYQQTPGQGLQFLFEYFSETQRNKGNFPGRFSGRQFSNSRSEMNVSTLELGDSALYLCASSTASGRVPDTQYFGPGTRLTVL.

In this sample, this clone turned up a few times. This chain uses TRBV2 with TRBJ1-2; D not certain. Looked up from germline, CDR1 is SNHLY and CDR2 is FYNNEI. The CDR3 runs to 11 residues. Trimming stripped 7 bases from V and 0 bases from J, with 3 bases between. The CDR3 is CASNTNYGYTF. The DNA of the CDR3 is TGTGCCAGCAACACTAACTATGGCTACACCTTC. Looking up the rest from reference TRBV2 and TRBJ1-2 gives the full variable domain: EPEVTQTPSHQVTQMGQEVILRCVPISNHLYFYWYRQILGQKVEFLVSFYNNEISEKSEIFDDQFSVERPDGSNFTLKIRSTKLEDSAMYFCASNTNYGYTFGSGTRLTVV.

This chain's CDR3 is CASSNRQSTDTQYF. The CDR3 nucleotides are TGTGCCAGCAGTAATAGACAGAGCACAGATACGCAGTATTTT. The chain is built from TRBV27 and TRBJ2-3; D is possibly TRBD1 (5 bases). V gave up 5 bases and J gave up 0 bases, with 9 bases separating them. The CDR3 length is 14 residues. CDR1 and CDR2 (germline): MNHEY, SMNVEV (reference sequence).

This clone was detected a few times. Different DNA sequences within this sample yield the same CDR3. This chain uses TRBV15 with TRBJ2-3; D perhaps matches TRBD2 (5 bases). V gave up 1 base and J gave up 4 bases, with 9 bases separating them. This CDR3 spans 14 amino acids. Per the germline V gene, CDR1 is LNHNV and CDR2 is YYDKDF (reference sequence). For the CDR3, the DNA is TGTGCCACCAGCAGAGGCCTAGCCCCAGATACGCAGTATTTT. Encoded protein: CATSRGLAPDTQYF.

This clone appeared once. V gene TRBV5-6 combines with J gene TRBJ1-3; no definite D call. The length of the CDR3 is 14 residues. With 5 bases removed from V and 2 bases from J, the gap between germline ends came to 11 bases. Germline assignment: CDR1 SGHDT and CDR2 YYEEEE. DNA of the CDR3: TGTGCCAGCAGTGTGTTCGTTGCTGGAAACACCATATATTTT. Encoded protein: CASSVFVAGNTIYF.

CDR3 sequence (DNA): TGTGCCAGCAGTTCCCACAGGGGACCCTACAATGAGCAGTTCTTC. Protein sequence: CASSSHRGPYNEQFF. The J gene is TRBJ2-1, the V gene TRBV6-5; 7 bases match TRBD1. With 4 bases clipped from V and 2 bases from J, the junction kept 5 bases outside the gene matches. Looked up from germline, CDR1 is MNHEY and CDR2 is SVGAGI. The CDR3 has 15 amino acids.

The gene calls are TRBV6-5 and TRBJ1-6; D is undetermined. This CDR3 contains 15 residues. The germline gives CDR1 MNHEY, CDR2 SVGAGI. V dropped 0 bases and J dropped 14 bases, with 17 bases sitting between them. As DNA, the CDR3 is TGTGCCAGCAGTTACTCCTCGAACGGGAAGGGTGCCCTCCACTTT. It translates to CASSYSSNGKGALHF.

In its sample, this clone was seen a few times. The rearrangement links TRBV19 to TRBJ2-5, with 7 bases fitting TRBD1. Trimming cost V 5 bases and J 5 bases; bases outside gene matches: 5. From germline, CDR1 is LNHDA and CDR2 SQIVND (reference sequence). The CDR3 has 13 residues. This CDR3 is CASSPRGRETQYF. The CDR3 DNA is TGTGCCAGTAGTCCGAGGGGGCGGGAGACCCAGTACTTC.

The CDR3 DNA sequence: TGTGCCAGCAGCCCATCAGGGTGGGGTACAGATACGCAGTATTTT. Translation: CASSPSGWGTDTQYF. J is TRBJ2-3 and V is TRBV7-9; maybe TRBD1 (5 bases). Germline CDR1 is SEHNR and CDR2 is FQNEAQ (reference sequence). The CDR3 runs to 15 residues. V lost 5 bases, J lost 3 bases, and 15 bases lay in between.

The chain has TRBV30 and TRBJ1-3, with a possible D match to TRBD1 (6 bases). The CDR3 has 13 amino acids. Germline loops: CDR1 GTSNPN, CDR2 SVGIG (reference sequence). V lost 4 bases to trimming and J lost 0 bases, with 7 bases between them. This chain's CDR3 is CAWTGDSGNTIYF. The CDR3 bases are TGTGCCTGGACAGGGGACTCTGGAAACACCATATATTTT. The entire variable domain, with the rest obtained from reference TRBV30 and TRBJ1-3, is as follows: SQTIHQWPATLVQPVGSPLSLECTVEGTSNPNLYWYRQAAGRGLQLLFYSVGIGQISSEVPQNLSASRPQDRQFILSSKKLLLSDSGFYLCAWTGDSGNTIYFGEGSWLTVV.

The genes are TRBV24-1 and TRBJ2-2, with D maybe TRBD2 (5 bases). Germline values: CDR1 KGHDR, CDR2 SFDVKD. The CDR3 runs 15 residues. V was cut by 2 bases and J by 2 bases, with 8 bases left in between. This CDR3 reads CATSDSRVNTGELFF. The CDR3 coding sequence is TGTGCCACCAGTGATTCGCGGGTTAACACCGGGGAGCTGTTTTTT.

This rearrangement joins TRBV7-8 to TRBJ2-5; TRBD1 matches 7 bases. V lost 5 bases, J lost 7 bases, and 4 bases stayed unmatched. Per the germline V gene, CDR1 is SGHVS and CDR2 is FQNEAQ. The CDR3 sequence is 12 residues long. CDR3 DNA sequence: TGTGCCAGCAGCATACAGGGGACGACCCAGTACTTC. Translating it yields CASSIQGTTQYF.